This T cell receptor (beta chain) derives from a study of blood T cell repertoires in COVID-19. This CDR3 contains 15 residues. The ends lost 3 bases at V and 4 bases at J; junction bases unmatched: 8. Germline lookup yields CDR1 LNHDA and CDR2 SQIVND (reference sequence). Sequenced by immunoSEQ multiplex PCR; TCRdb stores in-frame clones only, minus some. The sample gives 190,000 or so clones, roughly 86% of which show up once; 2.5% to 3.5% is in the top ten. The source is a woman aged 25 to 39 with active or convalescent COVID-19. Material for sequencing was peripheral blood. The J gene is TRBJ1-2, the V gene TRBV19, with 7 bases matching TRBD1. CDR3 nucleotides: TGTGCCAGTAGTATTTCCCGGGACAGCTTCTATGGCTACACCTTC. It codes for CASSISRDSFYGYTF.